This T cell receptor (beta chain) was documented in a study of post-analysis software for immune sequencing data. General study points: Normalized Chao1 diversity was significantly reduced in patients versus controls. In patients, five or six TRBV segments were more frequent than in controls, with TRBV5-6, TRBV5-1 and TRBV20-1 among them. The authors found that F measure strongly co-clustered same-batch samples.

Prepared libraries of TCR beta cDNA carried unique molecular identifiers. From the PCR reads, TCRdb called clonotypes with MiXCR, one entry per CDR3 protein. The profile shows around 770,000 distinct CDR3 sequences, about 43% of them singletons. Between the trimmed V and J ends, which lost 6 bases and 14 bases, there was a span of 15 bases. The CDR3 spans 11 residues. Germline CDR1 is MNHNY and CDR2 is SVGAGI (reference sequence). Comments on this clonotype: Its cognate antigen is unknown.

The receptor comes from a girl under 18 with multiple sclerosis. V is TRBV6-6 and J is TRBJ2-3; D possibly corresponds to TRBD1 (7 bases). Material: blood. The CDR3 sequence is CASSSGGNRYF. The CDR3 DNA sequence: TGTGCCAGCAGCTCAGGGGGGAATCGGTATTTT.